What follows are 3 T cell receptor beta chains derived from one specimen sequenced in a study of blood T cell repertoires in COVID-19. Clones were read by immunoSEQ multiplex PCR, and TCRdb kept only the in-frame ones, dropping some. The data contain around 250,000 clones, 82% of them seen just once; the ten biggest clones take up roughly 3.1%. Sequencing was carried out using peripheral blood. The receptors were sampled from a woman aged 18-29 years with acute or convalescent COVID-19.

The chain uses TRBV19 and TRBJ2-3, with no clear D. CDR3 length: 17 amino acids. Germline CDR1 is LNHDA and CDR2 is SQIVND (reference sequence). With 5 bases removed from V and 0 bases from J, the gap between germline ends came to 18 bases. The CDR3 nucleotides read TGTGCCAGTAGTCAACGACGGCGGATAACTAGCACAGATACGCAGTATTTT. Protein sequence: CASSQRRRITSTDTQYF.

The chain links TRBV9 to TRBJ1-2; D might be TRBD1 (6 bases). Germline lookup yields CDR1 SGDLS and CDR2 YYNGEE. Trimming pared 4 bases from V and 5 bases from J, leaving 15 bases between. The CDR3 loop spans 14 amino acids. In DNA form, the CDR3 reads TGTGCCAGCAGCACCGTACAGGGACGGTATGGCTACACCTTC. Amino acids: CASSTVQGRYGYTF.

This clone was picked up one time. The chain carries TRBV4-3 and TRBJ2-7, with D uncertain. Germline V lookup: CDR1 LGHNA, CDR2 YSLEER. This CDR3 comprises 16 residues. Between the trimmed V and J ends, which lost 4 bases and 5 bases, there was a span of 21 bases. CDR3 DNA: TGCGCCAGCAGCCCAACCTACGGCCCGGAGCCCCACGAGCAGTACTTC. It yields the protein CASSPTYGPEPHEQYF.